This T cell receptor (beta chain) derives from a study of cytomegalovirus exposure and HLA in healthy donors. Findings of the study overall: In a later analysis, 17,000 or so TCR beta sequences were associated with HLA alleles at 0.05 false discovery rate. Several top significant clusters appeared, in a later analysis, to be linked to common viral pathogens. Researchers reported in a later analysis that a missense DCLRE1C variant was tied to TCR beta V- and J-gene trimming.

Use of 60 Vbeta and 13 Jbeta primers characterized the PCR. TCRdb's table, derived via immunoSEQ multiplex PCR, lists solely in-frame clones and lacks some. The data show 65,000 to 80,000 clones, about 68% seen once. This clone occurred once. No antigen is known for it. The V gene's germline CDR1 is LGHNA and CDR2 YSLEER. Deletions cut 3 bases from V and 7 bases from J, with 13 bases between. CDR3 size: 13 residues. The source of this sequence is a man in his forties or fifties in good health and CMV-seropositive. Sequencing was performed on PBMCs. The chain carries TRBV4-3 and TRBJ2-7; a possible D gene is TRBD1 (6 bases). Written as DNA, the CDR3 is TGCGCCAGCAGCCAGCTTACAGGGATGGAGCAGTACTTC. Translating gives CASSQLTGMEQYF.